This T cell receptor beta chain was sequenced for a study of beta chain features in type 1 diabetes. The CDR3 extends over 16 amino acids. The germline V gene has CDR1 KGHSH and CDR2 LQKENI. Deletions cut 4 bases from V and 0 bases from J, with 16 bases between. Expressed TCRB transcripts were sequenced, since all the RNA that had been isolated was reverse transcribed. The protocol was immunoSEQ multiplex PCR, while the TCRdb copy is restricted to in-frame clones and leaves out a portion. Of approximately 120,000 clones detected, about 40% appear once; the ten largest clones hold about 0.07%. This clone was seen a few times.

The sequence was obtained from a woman aged 18-29 years in good health. This rearrangement joins TRBV18 to TRBJ2-7; maybe TRBD2 (7 bases). Sequencing input: stem cell memory CD4+ T cells from blood. The CDR3 DNA reads TGTGCCAGCTCACTCGTGACAGGCGGGAGCTCCTACGAGCAGTACTTC. Its protein product is CASSLVTGGSSYEQYF.